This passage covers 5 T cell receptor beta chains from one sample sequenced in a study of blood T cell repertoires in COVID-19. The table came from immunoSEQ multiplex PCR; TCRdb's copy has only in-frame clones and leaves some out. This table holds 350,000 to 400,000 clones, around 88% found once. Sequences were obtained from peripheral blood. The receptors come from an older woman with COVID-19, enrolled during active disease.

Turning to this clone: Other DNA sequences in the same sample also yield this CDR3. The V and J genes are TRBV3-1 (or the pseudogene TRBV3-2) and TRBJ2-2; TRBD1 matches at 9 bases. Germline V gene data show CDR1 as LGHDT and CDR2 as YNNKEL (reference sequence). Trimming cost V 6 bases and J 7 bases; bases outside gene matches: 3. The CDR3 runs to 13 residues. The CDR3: CASRTGGGGELFF. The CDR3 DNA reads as TGTGCCAGCAGGACAGGGGGAGGCGGGGAGCTGTTTTTT.

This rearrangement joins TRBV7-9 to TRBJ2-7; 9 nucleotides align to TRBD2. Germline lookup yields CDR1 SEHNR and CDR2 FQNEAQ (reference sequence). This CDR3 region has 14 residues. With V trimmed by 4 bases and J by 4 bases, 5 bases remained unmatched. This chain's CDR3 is CASSSLAGQYEQYF. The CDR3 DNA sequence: TGTGCCAGCAGCTCTCTAGCGGGGCAGTACGAGCAGTACTTC.

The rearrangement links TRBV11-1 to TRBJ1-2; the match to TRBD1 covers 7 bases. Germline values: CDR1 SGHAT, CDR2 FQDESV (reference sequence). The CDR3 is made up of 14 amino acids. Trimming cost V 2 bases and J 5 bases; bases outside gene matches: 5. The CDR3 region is CASSLQGEGYGYTF. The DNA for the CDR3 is TGTGCCAGCAGCTTACAGGGGGAAGGATATGGCTACACCTTC.

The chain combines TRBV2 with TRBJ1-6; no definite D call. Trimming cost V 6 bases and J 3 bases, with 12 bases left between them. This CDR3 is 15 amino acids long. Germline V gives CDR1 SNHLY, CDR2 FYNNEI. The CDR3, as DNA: TGTGCCAGCAGCCTTATGGAGTTCTATAATTCACCCCTCCACTTT. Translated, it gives CASSLMEFYNSPLHF.

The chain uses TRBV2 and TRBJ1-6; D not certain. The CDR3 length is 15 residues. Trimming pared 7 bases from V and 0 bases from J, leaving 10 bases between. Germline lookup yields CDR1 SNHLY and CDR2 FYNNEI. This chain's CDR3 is CASTDDISYNSPLHF. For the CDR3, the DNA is TGTGCCAGCACCGACGACATCTCCTATAATTCACCCCTCCACTTT.